The next 17 T cell receptor beta chains were all read from a single sample in a study of cytomegalovirus exposure and HLA in healthy donors. This table comes from immunoSEQ multiplex PCR, and its TCRdb copy is limited to in-frame clones, with some not included. The sample includes some 140,000 clones, about 87% of them seen just once. Sequenced sample: PBMCs. The receptor source for this set is a woman aged 25 to 39 in good health and CMV-seropositive.

CDR3 residues: CASSQNGEGQEQYF. For the CDR3, the DNA is TGCGCCAGCAGTCAGAACGGGGAGGGTCAAGAGCAGTACTTC. This sequence joins TRBV10-2 and TRBJ2-7; 7 positions match TRBD2. CDR3 length: 14 amino acids. Germline V gene lookup returns CDR1 WSHSY and CDR2 SAAADI. The trim removed 5 bases at V and 7 bases at J, leaving 11 bases unmatched.

J is TRBJ2-2 and V is TRBV15; D is perhaps TRBD1 (6 bases). The CDR3 extends over 14 amino acids. Germline CDR1 is LNHNV and CDR2 is YYDKDF (reference sequence). Trimming took 1 base from V and 3 from J, leaving 6 bases between them. The CDR3 protein is CATSRAGDTGELFF. Written as DNA, the CDR3 is TGTGCCACCAGCAGAGCAGGGGACACCGGGGAGCTGTTTTTT.

The rearrangement joins TRBV11-2 to TRBJ2-1, with 9 bases that match TRBD2. Looked up from germline, CDR1 is SGHAT and CDR2 is FQNNGV. CDR3 length: 16 residues. J lost 5 bases, V lost 5 bases, and 10 bases had no gene match. In nucleotides, the CDR3 is TGTGCCAGCAGCCCTACCGGGACTAGCCTTGACAATGAGCAGTTCTTC. It yields the protein CASSPTGTSLDNEQFF.

This chain links TRBV19 with TRBJ2-5, with D possibly TRBD1 on 5 matching bases. Looked up from germline, CDR1 is LNHDA and CDR2 is SQIVND (reference sequence). This CDR3 has 14 amino acids. V gave up 5 bases and J gave up 0 bases, with 10 bases separating them. The CDR3: CASSPRQHQETQYF. CDR3 nucleotide sequence: TGTGCCAGTAGTCCGCGACAGCACCAAGAGACCCAGTACTTC.

The rearrangement joins TRBV7-9 to TRBJ1-2; D not certain. The CDR3 spans 13 residues. Germline-derived CDR1 and CDR2 are SEHNR and FQNEAQ (reference sequence). The V and J ends lost 5 bases and 6 bases respectively, with 13 bases between them. The CDR3 DNA follows: TGTGCCAGCAGCCCATGGGCTACGGATGGCTACACCTTC. Its protein product is CASSPWATDGYTF.

The chain combines TRBV28 with TRBJ2-1; perhaps TRBD1 as D (6 bases). The CDR3 has 13 residues. V lost 7 bases and J lost 9, with 16 bases in between. Germline loops: CDR1 MDHEN, CDR2 SYDVKM. CDR3 DNA sequence: TGTGCCAGCACCCCAGGGGCTAGTAGTGAGCAGTTCTTC. As protein: CASTPGASSEQFF.

The table lists this clone with a count of one. The chain combines TRBV2 with TRBJ1-3; 10 bases line up with TRBD1. Trimming removed 8 bases from V and 3 bases from J; junction bases left unmatched: 10. Germline loops: CDR1 SNHLY, CDR2 FYNNEI. The CDR3 is made up of 16 amino acids. The CDR3, as DNA: TGTGCCAGCGTTGAGACAGGGGGCTCGGGTGGAAACACCATATATTTT. Protein product: CASVETGGSGGNTIYF. Together with reference TRBV2 and TRBJ1-3, the CDR3 gives the full variable domain: EPEVTQTPSHQVTQMGQEVILRCVPISNHLYFYWYRQILGQKVEFLVSFYNNEISEKSEIFDDQFSVERPDGSNFTLKIRSTKLEDSAMYFCASVETGGSGGNTIYFGEGSWLTVV.

The V gene is TRBV19, the J gene TRBJ2-7; D unclear. V was clipped by 7 bases and J by 5 bases, with 15 bases between them. Germline assignment: CDR1 LNHDA and CDR2 SQIVND (reference sequence). This CDR3 has 13 amino acids. The CDR3 sequence: CASKPQSLDEQYF. DNA for the CDR3: TGTGCCAGTAAGCCCCAATCTTTGGACGAGCAGTACTTC.

This chain joins TRBV18 and TRBJ2-7; TRBD2 matches 14 bases. The CDR3 spans 17 residues. Germline lookup yields CDR1 KGHSH and CDR2 LQKENI. The trim removed 0 bases at V and 8 bases at J, leaving 9 bases unmatched. DNA for the CDR3: TGTGCCAGCTCACCACCGATCGGACTAGCGGGAGGTATCAAGCAGTACTTC. Amino acids: CASSPPIGLAGGIKQYF.

The rearrangement uses TRBV4-1 and TRBJ1-6; TRBD1 is a possible D gene (5 bases). The germline V gene encodes CDR1 MGHRA and CDR2 YSYEKL. This CDR3 has 16 residues. With 1 base removed from V and 2 bases from J, the gap between germline ends came to 9 bases. CDR3 DNA sequence: TGCGCCAGCAGCCAAGTGGCAGGGACCTATAATTCACCCCTCCACTTT. Translated, it gives CASSQVAGTYNSPLHF.

V gene TRBV7-8 combines with J gene TRBJ2-7; maybe TRBD2 (5 bases). Trimming took 1 base from V and 7 from J, leaving 14 bases between them. Germline values: CDR1 SGHVS, CDR2 FQNEAQ. CDR3 length: 14 residues. The CDR3 DNA reads TGTGCCAGCAGCTTAGAACTAGTAACGAGGGAGCAGTACTTC. Encoded protein: CASSLELVTREQYF.

The rearrangement links TRBV6-1 to TRBJ2-5; 7 positions agree with TRBD1. Per germline, CDR1 MNHNS and CDR2 SASEGT. This CDR3 comprises 15 residues. V lost 4 bases, J lost 5 bases, and 10 bases stayed unmatched. In nucleotides, the CDR3 is TGTGCCAGCAGTGGATACAGGGGCGATAGGGAGACCCAGTACTTC. Protein product: CASSGYRGDRETQYF.

This chain connects TRBV2 to TRBJ2-1; TRBD1 aligns across 10 bases. The CDR3 is 15 amino acids. The trim removed 9 bases at V and 4 bases at J, leaving 9 bases unmatched. Per germline, CDR1 SNHLY and CDR2 FYNNEI. CDR3 sequence (DNA): TGTGCCAGTCAGCCGGGACAGGGGACATACAATGAGCAGTTCTTC. Its translation: CASQPGQGTYNEQFF.

This rearrangement joins TRBV6-5 to TRBJ2-7, with D hard to call. Germline V lookup: CDR1 MNHEY, CDR2 SVGAGI. Trimming left V 5 bases short and J 3 bases short, with 8 bases between. CDR3 length equals 12 residues. CDR3: CASSIHSYEQYF. The CDR3, as DNA: TGTGCCAGCAGTATTCACAGCTACGAGCAGTACTTC.

The V and J genes are TRBV7-2 and TRBJ2-4; 9 nucleotides line up with TRBD2. The trim removed 1 base at V and 8 bases at J, leaving 6 bases unmatched. CDR1 is SGHTA, CDR2 FQGNSA, per germline. The CDR3 loop spans 15 amino acids. The CDR3 protein is CASSLEGLAGDIQYF. The CDR3 region has the DNA TGTGCCAGCAGCTTAGAGGGACTAGCAGGTGACATTCAGTACTTC.

A few counts support this clone. The chain recombines TRBV28 with TRBJ2-7, with a weak D call TRBD1 (6 bases). CDR3 size: 13 residues. Trimming removed 3 bases from V and 7 bases from J, with 13 bases in between. Germline CDR1 reads MDHEN; CDR2 reads SYDVKM. The CDR3 loop reads CASSLLQGKEQYF. CDR3 nucleotide sequence: TGTGCCAGCAGTTTGTTGCAGGGGAAGGAGCAGTACTTC.

The chain's CDR3 is CASSHGEAELNEKLFF. CDR3 DNA: TGTGCCAGCAGCCACGGGGAGGCAGAACTTAATGAAAAACTGTTTTTT. The chain uses TRBV7-9 and TRBJ1-4; the D is unclear. V was shortened by 5 bases and J by 4 bases, with 17 bases between the two germline ends. The CDR3 has 16 residues. In germline, CDR1 is SEHNR, CDR2 FQNEAQ (reference sequence).